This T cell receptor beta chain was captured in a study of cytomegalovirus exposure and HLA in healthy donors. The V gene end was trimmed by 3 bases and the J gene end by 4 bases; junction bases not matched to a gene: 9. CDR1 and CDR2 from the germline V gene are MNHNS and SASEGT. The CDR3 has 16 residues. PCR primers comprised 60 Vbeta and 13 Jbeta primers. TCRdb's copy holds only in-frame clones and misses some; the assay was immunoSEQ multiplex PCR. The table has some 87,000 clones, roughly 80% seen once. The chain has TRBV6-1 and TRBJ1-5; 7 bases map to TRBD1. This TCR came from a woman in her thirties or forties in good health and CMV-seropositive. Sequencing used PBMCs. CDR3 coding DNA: TGTGCCAGCAGTGATTACAGGGGATCTGGAAATCAGCCCCAGCATTTT. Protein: CASSDYRGSGNQPQHF.